Below, 3 T cell receptor beta chains from the same sample are listed, as sequenced in a study of blood T cell repertoires in COVID-19 (TCRdb year 2020). Libraries were constructed by the immunoSEQ multiplex PCR assay. Held by TCRdb, this immuneACCESS table contains in-frame sequences only and omits some clones. Under half of the omission traces to an unresolved V gene where checked; the cause of the rest is unknown. This sample gives about 62,000 clones in total; roughly 92% of them show up just once. The top ten clonotypes cover approximately 5.5% of the sample. The sequenced material came from peripheral blood. Source of these receptors: a human donor in a cohort sampled during active COVID-19.

V and J are TRBV9 and TRBJ1-4, with D maybe TRBD1 (6 bases). Between the trimmed V and J ends, which lost 0 bases and 5 bases, there was a span of 14 bases. The CDR3 consists of 16 residues. The germline V gene has CDR1 SGDLS and CDR2 YYNGEE. The chain's CDR3 is CASSVDPDRENEKLFF. The DNA of the CDR3 is TGTGCCAGCAGCGTAGATCCGGACAGAGAGAATGAAAAACTGTTTTTT.

Only a few counts were recorded for this clone. The V call is TRBV30, the J call TRBJ1-1, with D uncertain. V was clipped by 1 base and J by 4 bases, with 7 bases between them. The CDR3 extends over 12 amino acids. Germline values: CDR1 GTSNPN, CDR2 SVGIG (reference sequence). DNA for the CDR3: TGTGCCTGGAGTGGGACTGGCACTGAAGCTTTCTTT. It is translated as CAWSGTGTEAFF.

The J gene is TRBJ1-2, the V gene TRBV5-1; D ambiguous. Trimming cost V 3 bases and J 2 bases, with 8 bases left between them. Germline V lookup: CDR1 SGHRS, CDR2 YFSETQ. CDR3 length equals 13 residues. Here the CDR3 reads CASSSGSNYGYTF. The CDR3 region has the DNA TGCGCCAGCAGCTCGGGAAGCAACTATGGCTACACCTTC.